The clone carrying this T cell receptor beta chain is a singleton in its sample. What it binds is unknown. The data are from a study of cytomegalovirus exposure and HLA in healthy donors. Study results and caveats: Later on, a genetic analysis was performed. It linked a missense variant in DCLRE1C with V- and J-gene trimming of TCR beta.

PCR employed 60 Vbeta and 13 Jbeta primers. Sequencing was performed with immunoSEQ multiplex PCR; in TCRdb, only in-frame clones are kept and a portion is missing. The data show 65,000 to 90,000 clones, 82% seen once. CDR3 length equals 13 residues. The chain has TRBV12-1 and TRBJ1-2; the table assigns TRBD1, which was not confirmed against the DNA. TRBV12-1 is deemed a pseudogene. The TCR was taken from a man between 18 and 35 years old in good health and CMV-seronegative. The sample was PBMCs. Here the CDR3 DNA reads TGTGCCAGCAGCCTACAGGGTCACTATGGCTACACCTTC. It encodes CASSLQGHYGYTF.